A single sample is the source of the 8 T cell receptor beta chains below, sequenced in a study of blood T cell repertoires in COVID-19. Measured with immunoSEQ multiplex PCR; TCRdb has only the in-frame clones, and not every one. Of 120,000 or so clones in the sample, over 55% were seen once. The sequenced sample was peripheral blood. The receptors shown here come from a woman in her seventies with acute or convalescent COVID-19.

This rearrangement joins TRBV12-3 or TRBV12-4 to TRBJ2-7; D perhaps matches TRBD2 (6 bases). The CDR3 consists of 13 residues. The ends were cut back, 6 bases at V and 7 bases at J, with 16 bases in the middle. DNA for the CDR3: TGTGCCAGCAGCCCGATTGGGGGGTGGGAGCAGTACTTC. This translates into CASSPIGGWEQYF.

This chain joins TRBV14 and TRBJ1-6; tentative D call: TRBD1 (5 bases). This CDR3 comprises 13 residues. The germline gives CDR1 SGHDN, CDR2 FVKESK. The germline V and J ends were trimmed by 7 bases and 6 bases, with 10 bases remaining between them. CDR3 DNA sequence: TGTGCCAGCAATCCCGGGGGTAATTCACCCCTCCACTTT. Its translation is CASNPGGNSPLHF.

The chain employs TRBV5-6 and TRBJ1-3; TRBD1 matches 10 bases. Per germline, CDR1 SGHDT and CDR2 YYEEEE. The CDR3 has 16 residues. V shed 0 bases, J shed 4 bases, and the junction held 4 bases outside the gene matches. CDR3 sequence reads: CASSLVGQGNGNTIYF. CDR3 nucleotides: TGTGCCAGCAGCTTGGTGGGACAGGGGAACGGAAACACCATATATTTT. Based on the CDR3 plus reference TRBV5-6 and TRBJ1-3, the full variable domain is DAGVTQSPTHLIKTRGQQVTLRCSPKSGHDTVSWYQQALGQGPQFIFQYYEEEERQRGNFPDRFSGHQFPNYSSELNVNALLLGDSALYLCASSLVGQGNGNTIYFGEGSWLTVV.

This rearrangement joins TRBV5-4 to TRBJ2-1; D is perhaps TRBD1 (5 bases). Trimming took 0 bases from V and 4 from J, leaving 11 bases between them. Germline values: CDR1 SGHNT, CDR2 YYREEE (reference sequence). The CDR3 is 15 amino acids. Written as DNA, the CDR3 is TGTGCCAGCAGCTTGGGGGGCCATCTTTACAATGAGCAGTTCTTC. This translates into CASSLGGHLYNEQFF.

This clone occurred a few times. The chain employs TRBV27 and TRBJ2-1; 11 bases align to TRBD2. In germline, CDR1 is MNHEY, CDR2 SMNVEV (reference sequence). J was trimmed by 6 bases and V by 6 bases; bases with no gene match: 4. The CDR3 covers 14 residues. As DNA, the CDR3 is TGTGCCAGCAGGGGGGGACTAGCGGTCAATGAGCAGTTCTTC. Protein sequence: CASRGGLAVNEQFF.

This chain connects TRBV18 to TRBJ2-7; TRBD1 matches at 7 bases. The CDR3 has 18 residues. Germline assignment: CDR1 KGHSH and CDR2 LQKENI. With V trimmed by 4 bases and J by 3 bases, 18 bases remained unmatched. The CDR3 DNA follows: TGTGCCAGCTCACAAATGTCCAATCGTCGGACAGGTATCTACGAGCAGTACTTC. Encoded protein: CASSQMSNRRTGIYEQYF.

V gene TRBV24-1 combines with J gene TRBJ2-7; D is perhaps TRBD1 (5 bases). The V gene's germline CDR1 is KGHDR and CDR2 SFDVKD. This CDR3 has 14 amino acids. V gave up 3 bases and J gave up 1 base, with 9 bases separating them. CDR3 in amino acids: CATSDTDKSYEQYF. The DNA of the CDR3 is TGTGCCACCAGTGATACGGACAAGTCCTACGAGCAGTACTTC.

The chain couples TRBV19 to TRBJ1-2; 8 nucleotides align to TRBD1. Losses at the gene ends were 3 bases for V and 4 bases for J; bases not matched to a gene: 7. Germline V gene lookup returns CDR1 LNHDA and CDR2 SQIVND (reference sequence). There are 15 residues in the CDR3. The CDR3, as DNA: TGTGCCAGTAGTATCGGGACGGGACAGGTCTATGGCTACACCTTC. Protein: CASSIGTGQVYGYTF.